This T cell receptor (beta chain) is drawn from a study of blood T cell repertoires in COVID-19. TCRdb's table, derived via immunoSEQ multiplex PCR, lists solely in-frame clones and lacks some. The repertoire has approximately 200,000 clones, 94% of them found once; the top ten carry 0.6% to 0.9%. The sequencing input was peripheral blood. The TCR originated in a man aged 25 to 45 with COVID-19, enrolled during active disease.

The CDR3 region is CAISEVPGGSETQYF. CDR3 nucleotide sequence: TGTGCCATCAGTGAGGTTCCGGGTGGGTCAGAGACCCAGTACTTC. V is TRBV10-3 and J is TRBJ2-5; unclear D gene. Germline V gene sequence: CDR1 ENHRY, CDR2 SYGVKD. Trimming pared 2 bases from V and 4 bases from J, leaving 14 bases between. The CDR3 loop spans 15 amino acids.